Below, 15 T cell receptor beta chains from the same sample are listed, as sequenced in a study of blood T cell repertoires in COVID-19. Assay: immunoSEQ multiplex PCR; the TCRdb copy retains only in-frame clones and omits some. Of about 230,000 clones detected, 89% appear once; the ten largest clones hold 3.5% to 4%. Material for sequencing was PBMCs or T cells enriched from blood (not recorded which). These receptors originate from a woman in her 30s with acute COVID-19.

The chain links TRBV25-1 to TRBJ2-2; 8 bases map to TRBD1. CDR1 MGHDK and CDR2 SYGVNS come from the germline V gene. Trimming at V came to 4 bases and at J to 6 bases, leaving 7 bases not matched to a gene. The CDR3 covers 15 residues. For the CDR3, the DNA is TGTGCCAGCAGTGGGGGACAGGCCCCAGCCGGGGAGCTGTTTTTT. Translation gives CASSGGQAPAGELFF.

The sample holds one count of this clone. The chain uses TRBV14 and TRBJ1-2, with 7 bases aligning to TRBD1. The CDR3 runs 16 residues. The trim removed 0 bases at V and 5 bases at J, leaving 9 bases unmatched. Looked up from germline, CDR1 is SGHDN and CDR2 is FVKESK. In DNA, the CDR3 is TGTGCCAGCAGCCAAGAAGGCAGGGGGGCCTGGTATGGCTACACCTTC. This translates into CASSQEGRGAWYGYTF.

The rearrangement uses TRBV11-2 and TRBJ2-7; D possibly corresponds to TRBD2 (6 bases). CDR3 length: 15 residues. CDR1 and CDR2 from the germline V gene are SGHAT and FQNNGV. Trimming took off 2 bases at V and 5 bases at J, with 16 bases between the two ends. The CDR3 DNA follows: TGTGCCAGCAGCTTATCAGGAGGGGCGGGCCACGAGCAGTACTTC. Translated: CASSLSGGAGHEQYF.

The genes are TRBV19 and TRBJ2-2, with D tentatively TRBD2 (6 bases). The CDR3 is 14 residues long. CDR1 LNHDA and CDR2 SQIVND come from the germline V gene (reference sequence). Trimming stripped 6 bases from V and 4 bases from J, with 12 bases between. The CDR3 coding sequence is TGTGCCAGTAGCCCCGGGACTTTCACCGGGGAGCTGTTTTTT. As protein: CASSPGTFTGELFF.

The chain carries TRBV4-2 and TRBJ1-4; TRBD1 agrees at 7 bases. The CDR3 runs 15 residues. V lost 0 bases to trimming and J lost 7 bases; unmatched junction nucleotides: 5. Germline V lookup: CDR1 LGHNA, CDR2 YNFKEQ. The CDR3 loop reads CASSQEPGGSEKLFF. CDR3 nucleotide sequence: TGTGCCAGCAGCCAAGAGCCAGGGGGAAGTGAAAAACTGTTTTTT.

The rearrangement links TRBV6-2 or TRBV6-3 to TRBJ1-3; 8 positions agree with TRBD1. V trimming: 6 bases; J trimming: 5 bases; junction bases outside the gene matches: 6. The CDR3 runs to 14 residues. CDR1 is MNHEY and CDR2 is SVGEGT in the germline V gene. This CDR3 reads CASSYGTGRNTIYF. CDR3 nucleotide sequence: TGTGCCAGCAGCTATGGGACAGGCAGAAACACCATATATTTT.

The rearrangement uses TRBV5-1 and TRBJ1-1; D not resolved. Trimming cost V 3 bases and J 1 base, with 7 bases left between them. The length of the CDR3 is 13 residues. Germline CDR1 SGHRS, CDR2 YFSETQ. The CDR3 region has the DNA TGCGCCAGCAGCTCCACAGAGAACACTGAAGCTTTCTTT. Translation gives CASSSTENTEAFF.

The V gene is TRBV7-9, the J gene TRBJ2-2; 7 bases match TRBD1. Germline V lookup: CDR1 SEHNR, CDR2 FQNEAQ (reference sequence). The J segment lost 6 bases and the V segment lost 5 bases, leaving 6 bases of the junction unmatched. CDR3 size: 14 residues. The CDR3 here is CASSQPTGPGELFF. Here the CDR3 DNA reads TGTGCCAGCAGCCAACCGACAGGGCCCGGGGAGCTGTTTTTT.

The chain links TRBV7-9 to TRBJ2-1; no clear D gene. V gave up 2 bases and J gave up 2 bases, with 10 bases separating them. CDR1 is SEHNR, CDR2 FQNEAQ, per germline (reference sequence). CDR3 length: 15 amino acids. The CDR3 spells CASSLPGLAYNEQFF. CDR3 in DNA: TGTGCCAGCAGCTTACCAGGCCTCGCCTACAATGAGCAGTTCTTC.

The genes are TRBV18 and TRBJ2-1; 10 nucleotides align to TRBD2. The germline CDR1 and CDR2 sequences are KGHSH and LQKENI. Germline trimming cut 3 bases from V and 8 bases from J; bases unmatched to any gene: 7. The CDR3 has 15 residues. Here the CDR3 DNA reads TGTGCCAGCTCACCCACAGCGGGGGGGCCCCATGAGCAGTTCTTC. This codes for CASSPTAGGPHEQFF.

The chain recombines TRBV30 with TRBJ1-5, with a possible D match to TRBD1 (6 bases). Trimming took off 1 base at V and 4 bases at J, with 11 bases between the two ends. Germline values: CDR1 GTSNPN, CDR2 SVGIG (reference sequence). The CDR3 runs to 14 residues. The CDR3 DNA follows: TGTGCCTGGAGTGGAATTACAGGGAATCAGCCCCAGCATTTT. As protein: CAWSGITGNQPQHF.

The chain uses TRBV5-8 and TRBJ1-2, with 7 bases aligning to TRBD1. Germline CDR1 and CDR2: SGHTS and YDEGEE. After removal of 1 base from V and 4 bases from J, the junction contained 4 bases not matched to a gene. There are 14 residues in the CDR3. This chain's CDR3 is CASSLLRQGYGYTF. CDR3 sequence (DNA): TGTGCCAGCAGCTTGCTAAGACAGGGCTATGGCTACACCTTC.

The V gene is TRBV27, the J gene TRBJ2-3; 8 bases are shared with TRBD1. The V gene end was trimmed by 3 bases and the J gene end by 6 bases; junction bases not matched to a gene: 8. The CDR3 consists of 15 residues. Germline CDR1 is MNHEY and CDR2 is SMNVEV (reference sequence). The CDR3 sequence: CASSFLDREFDTQYF. DNA of the CDR3: TGTGCCAGCAGTTTTCTGGACAGGGAATTCGATACGCAGTATTTT.

This clone appeared once. The CDR3 loop is CASSRTSGGITDTQYF. The CDR3 coding sequence is TGTGCCAGCAGCCGTACTAGCGGGGGAATCACAGATACGCAGTATTTT. V usage is TRBV7-9 and J usage is TRBJ2-3; 11 bases line up with TRBD2. Germline V CDR1 and CDR2: SEHNR, FQNEAQ (reference sequence). The CDR3 extends over 16 amino acids. J lost 2 bases, V lost 5 bases, and 6 bases had no gene match.

The chain recombines TRBV2 with TRBJ2-5, with 11 bases lining up with TRBD1. Germline V gene data show CDR1 as SNHLY and CDR2 as FYNNEI. Trimming cost V 7 bases and J 5 bases; bases outside gene matches: 3. The CDR3 covers 13 residues. The CDR3, as DNA: TGTGCCAGCAAGTGGGACAGGGGGGAGACCCAGTACTTC. It translates to CASKWDRGETQYF.